A selection of T cell receptor beta chains follows, all from one sample in a study of T cell repertoires in cytomegalovirus infection. TCRdb reanalysed the reads using MiXCR and keeps one entry per CDR3 protein. The sample shows over 300,000 distinct CDR3 sequences, 8% to 10% of them seen only once. Sample: PBMCs. The receptors were gathered from a human donor in good health (CMV status not recorded). Some clones in this sample may be carry-over from other donors' samples. CDR3s include the opening cysteine and the closing phenylalanine or tryptophan. D genes are given only for firm matches. Size values are once, few and many counts, or a class for expanded clones, and some rows have none.

J | V | D | size | DNA | CDR3
TRBJ1-1 | TRBV2 | - | few | TGTGCCAGCAGGGGCCGGCAGAATACGAACACTGAAGCTTTCTTT | CASRGRQNTNTEAFF
TRBJ2-4 | TRBV4-1 | - | - | TGTGCCAGCAGCCAAGATTTGTCAGGGGACAAAAACATTCAGTACTTC | CASSQDLSGDKNIQYF
TRBJ2-4 | TRBV12-3/TRBV12-4 | TRBD1 | few | TGTGCCAGCAGCCGGGAAGGGGGCGGGCCCAAAAACATTCAGTACTTC | CASSREGGGPKNIQYF
TRBJ1-6 | TRBV11-2 | TRBD1 | few | TGTGCCAGCAGGCCAAAGGGACAGATTAATTCACCCCTCCACTTT | CASRPKGQINSPLHF
TRBJ2-3 | TRBV7-2 | TRBD2 | many | TGTGCCAGCAGCTTGTGGGGGACTAGCTCATCGGGAACAGATACGCAGTATTTT | CASSLWGTSSSGTDTQYF
TRBJ1-1 | TRBV20-1 | - | - | TGCAGTGCTAGAGAGGGGAGGGGGGCCATGAACACTGAAGCTTTCTTT | CSAREGRGAMNTEAFF
TRBJ2-3 | TRBV20-1 | TRBD2 | few | TGCAGTGCTAGAGATAGCGGGACCAGCACAGATACGCAGTATTTT | CSARDSGTSTDTQYF
TRBJ2-3 | TRBV20-1 | - | many | TGCAGTAGTACAGGGCCATCCACAGATACGCAGTATTTT | CSSTGPSTDTQYF
TRBJ1-5 | TRBV6-2/TRBV6-3 | TRBD1 | many | TGTGCCACCACGACAGGGGGGACTAATCAGCCCCAGCATTTT | CATTTGGTNQPQHF
TRBJ2-5 | TRBV12-3/TRBV12-4 | - | - | TGTGCCAGCAGTTACCCCCTTGGGACCCAGTACTTC | CASSYPLGTQYF
TRBJ2-2 | TRBV4-2 | TRBD2 | few | TGTGCCAGCAGCCTCGGGGGGGAGGGGACCCACACCGGGGAGCTGTTTTTT | CASSLGGEGTHTGELFF
TRBJ2-2 | TRBV6-5 | - | few | TGTGCCAGCAGGGGCGAACGGTCTACCGGGGAGCTGTTTTTT | CASRGERSTGELFF
TRBJ2-1 | TRBV4-1 | TRBD1 | - | TGCGCCAGCAGCCAAGATGGCGCAGGGGGTCCCTTGAGCTCCTACAATGAGCAGTTCTTC | CASSQDGAGGPLSSYNEQFF
TRBJ2-4 | TRBV20-1 | TRBD2 | many | TGCAGTGCTAGCGAGAGCGGGGGCGCCTCAAACATTCAGTACTTC | CSASESGGASNIQYF
TRBJ2-1 | TRBV7-2 | - | few | TGTGCCAGCACCCCGGGACTGGGGGCCTACAATGAGCAGTTCTTC | CASTPGLGAYNEQFF
TRBJ2-7 | TRBV20-1 | TRBD2 | few | TGCAGTGCTAGAAGACTAGCGGGAAACGTAGGCGAGCAGTACTTC | CSARRLAGNVGEQYF
TRBJ2-7 | TRBV12-3/TRBV12-4 | TRBD2 | few | TGTGCCAGCAGTTCGCGGGGGACCGTCTACGAGCAGTACTTC | CASSSRGTVYEQYF
TRBJ2-2 | TRBV5-3 | TRBD1 | - | TGTGCCAGCAGATCCTACGACAGGGGCGTACTGTTTTTT | CASRSYDRGVLFF
TRBJ2-5 | TRBV11-3 | - | - | TGTGCCAGCAGCTTCAGCAGGGAAGAGACCCAGTACTTC | CASSFSREETQYF
TRBJ2-7 | TRBV7-2 | - | few | TGTGCCAGCAGCTTAGCCGTCGCCTCCGGAGGCGAGCAGTACTTC | CASSLAVASGGEQYF
TRBJ2-7 | TRBV7-6 | TRBD2 | many | TGTGCCAGCAGCTTAGTCGCTACGGGAGGTCTCCGCGAGCAGTACTTC | CASSLVATGGLREQYF
TRBJ1-5 | TRBV7-2 | TRBD1 | many | TGTGCCAGCAGCCGAAGCGACAGGGGGCGAGGGCAGCCCCAGCATTTT | CASSRSDRGRGQPQHF
TRBJ2-7 | TRBV2 | - | few | TGTGCCAGCGGGGCGGTCGGGCTCGGGGTCCACGAGCAGTACTTC | CASGAVGLGVHEQYF
TRBJ2-7 | TRBV28 | - | - | TGTGCCAGCAGTCCCCTGGGGTGGAAGGGAAACTACGAGCAGTACTTC | CASSPLGWKGNYEQYF
TRBJ2-5 | TRBV7-6 | - | - | TGTGCCAGCAGCCAGGGGGGGACCCAGTACTTC | CASSQGGTQYF
TRBJ1-2 | TRBV19 | - | many | TGTGCCACTAGGAACTTTTATGGCTACACCTTC | CATRNFYGYTF
TRBJ2-1 | TRBV7-2 | TRBD2 | many | TGTGCCAGCAGCTTAAGGGGTGCTAGCGGGAGTGAAAAAAATGAGCAGTTCTTC | CASSLRGASGSEKNEQFF
TRBJ2-2 | TRBV19 | - | many | TGTGCCAGTAGTATTCGGCCCGACCCCGGGGAGCTGTTTTTT | CASSIRPDPGELFF
TRBJ2-3 | TRBV7-9 | TRBD2 | once | TGTGCCAGCAGCACCGGGACTAGCGGGAGCCCTCCAAGCATAGATACGCAGTATTTT | CASSTGTSGSPPSIDTQYF
TRBJ2-3 | TRBV7-6 | TRBD2 | many | TGTGCCAGCAGCTTCCGGGGGGGGCCAGATACGCAGTATTTT | CASSFRGGPDTQYF
TRBJ1-2 | TRBV12-3/TRBV12-4 | TRBD1 | - | TGTGCCAGCACCCCGGAGTTGAGGGGGCATGGCTACACCTTC | CASTPELRGHGYTF
TRBJ2-1 | TRBV5-4 | - | few | TGTGCCAGCAGCTTGGCCCGGGAGCTGAGAAACAATGAGCAGTTCTTC | CASSLARELRNNEQFF
TRBJ1-5 | TRBV7-6 | TRBD1 | many | TGTGCCACCTGGACAGGGTATAGCAATCAGCCCCAGCATTTT | CATWTGYSNQPQHF
TRBJ2-1 | TRBV7-8 | TRBD2 | - | TGTGCCAACAGCTTAGACCGGGGGGGCAGGAATGAGCAGTTCTTC | CANSLDRGGRNEQFF
TRBJ2-1 | TRBV27 | TRBD1 | - | TGTGCCAGCAGTTATGGGACAGGGGGCGGGTTTGAGCAGTTCTTC | CASSYGTGGGFEQFF
TRBJ1-6 | TRBV15 | TRBD1 | - | TGTGCCACCAGCATCGGGACAGACAATAATTCACCCCTCCACTTT | CATSIGTDNNSPLHF
TRBJ1-3 | TRBV10-3 | - | few | TGTGCCATCAGTGATACAGGGATATTTGGAAACACCATATATTTT | CAISDTGIFGNTIYF
TRBJ1-1 | TRBV19 | - | many | TGTGCCAGTACTCGGGACTTACCTACCCTGAACACTGAAGCTTTCTTT | CASTRDLPTLNTEAFF
TRBJ2-5 | TRBV7-2 | - | many | TGTGCCAGCAGCTTAGGCGCCCAGTACTTC | CASSLGAQYF
TRBJ1-6 | TRBV28 | - | few | TGTGCCAGCAGTTTAATGGGTGAAATCTCACCCCTCCACTTT | CASSLMGEISPLHF
TRBJ2-2 | TRBV7-2 | - | many | TGTGCCAGCAGCTTCTACACCGGGGAGCTGTTTTTT | CASSFYTGELFF
TRBJ1-2 | TRBV25-1 | TRBD1 | many | TGTGCCAGCAGTGAATCGCCGAGGGGGCAGAACTATGGCTACACCTTC | CASSESPRGQNYGYTF
TRBJ2-7 | TRBV5-6 | TRBD2 | few | TGTGCCAGCAGCCCGGGACTAGCGTTTAGTAACGAGCAGTACTTC | CASSPGLAFSNEQYF
TRBJ1-1 | TRBV6-5 | - | few | TGTGCCAGCAGATCCACGAGGAACACTGAAGCTTTCTTT | CASRSTRNTEAFF
TRBJ1-1 | TRBV27 | - | - | TGTGCCAGCCTCAACAGGGACCCGAACACTGAAGCTTTCTTT | CASLNRDPNTEAFF
TRBJ2-7 | TRBV4-1 | - | - | TGCGCCAGCAGCCAAGCTTTCCACTACGAGCAGTACTTC | CASSQAFHYEQYF
TRBJ2-2 | TRBV7-2 | TRBD2 | few | TGTGCCAGCAGTTCGTCTAGCGGGAGGGCCGGGGAGCTGTTTTTT | CASSSSSGRAGELFF
TRBJ2-7 | TRBV6-5 | - | many | TGTGCCAGCAGTTACCGCGGTCATTCCTACGAGCAGTACTTC | CASSYRGHSYEQYF